Each of the 28 T cell receptor beta chains below was sequenced from the same sample in a study of shared clonotypes between healthy human individuals. The assay was immunoSEQ multiplex PCR, and TCRdb's table has in-frame clones only and misses some. This table holds over a million clones, 70% to 80% found once. The sample comprised memory CD4+ T cells from PBMCs. Subset reported: CD45RA-negative fraction. The receptor set was obtained from a man younger than 35 in good health. Some clones in this sample may be carry-over from other donors' samples.

The rearrangement links TRBV29-1 to TRBJ1-4; D uncertain. Germline V gene data show CDR1 as SQVTM and CDR2 as ANQGSEA. V was trimmed by 4 bases and J by 7 bases, leaving 10 bases between them. The CDR3 loop spans 12 amino acids. The DNA of the CDR3 is TGCAGCGTTGGCTCCGGCAGTGAAAAACTGTTTTTT. This sequence encodes CSVGSGSEKLFF.

The chain combines TRBV5-1 with TRBJ1-4; 8 bases match TRBD1. Trimming removed 3 bases from V and 7 bases from J; junction bases left unmatched: 11. CDR3 length: 16 residues. CDR1 and CDR2 from the germline V gene are SGHRS and YFSETQ. This CDR3 is CASSSNSGGSGEKLFF. In DNA form, the CDR3 reads TGCGCCAGCAGCTCTAATTCAGGGGGCTCGGGTGAAAAACTGTTTTTT.

As regards this clone: This sample also contains other DNA sequences that code for the same CDR3. The chain links TRBV5-1 to TRBJ1-4, with TRBD1 as a possible D gene (5 bases). V lost 0 bases and J 8 bases, leaving 11 bases between the germline ends. In germline, CDR1 is SGHRS, CDR2 YFSETQ. The CDR3 totals 14 residues. CDR3 protein: CASSLGGAGEKLFF. CDR3 nucleotides: TGCGCCAGCAGCTTGGGGGGCGCCGGCGAAAAACTGTTTTTT.

Note on this clone: A single base separates this from a much larger clone, so it may be a read error. Other DNA sequences in the sample encode the same CDR3. The chain recombines TRBV29-1 with TRBJ2-5; D ambiguous. The V end was cut by 3 bases, the J end by 2 bases, with 10 bases between. CDR1 is SQVTM and CDR2 is ANQGSEA in the germline V gene. This CDR3 comprises 13 residues. For the CDR3, the DNA is TGCAGCGTTGACTTGGCAGGTCAAGAGACCCAGTACTTC. This sequence encodes CSVDLAGQETQYF. The variable domain in full, with the rest retrieved from reference TRBV29-1 and TRBJ2-5, is SAVISQKPSRDICQRGTSLTIQCQVDSQVTMMFWYRQQPGQSLTLIATANQGSEATYESGFVIDKFPISRPNLTFSTLTVSNMSPEDSSIYLCSVDLAGQETQYFGPGTRLLVL.

The rearrangement links TRBV6-5 to TRBJ1-2, with D perhaps TRBD1 (6 bases). The CDR3 totals 13 residues. The V end was cut by 2 bases, the J end by 6 bases, with 10 bases between. The V gene's germline CDR1 is MNHEY and CDR2 SVGAGI. CDR3 residues: CASSYKGVHGYTF. The DNA for the CDR3 is TGTGCCAGCAGTTACAAGGGGGTTCATGGCTACACCTTC.

The chain couples TRBV9 to TRBJ2-3, with 8 bases matching TRBD1. CDR3 length: 16 amino acids. Germline assignment: CDR1 SGDLS and CDR2 YYNGEE. V gave up 2 bases and J gave up 0 bases; unmatched junction bases: 5. The CDR3 protein is CASSVSGGSSTDTQYF. In nucleotides, the CDR3 is TGTGCCAGCAGCGTGTCAGGGGGCTCTAGCACAGATACGCAGTATTTT.

Concerning this clone: The identical CDR3 is also encoded by other nucleotide sequences in the sample. The V and J genes are TRBV30 and TRBJ1-2; no firm D call. Germline V gene lookup returns CDR1 GTSNPN and CDR2 SVGIG (reference sequence). This CDR3 has 12 amino acids. V lost 1 base and J lost 2, with 5 bases in between. The CDR3 DNA follows: TGTGCCTGGAGTGGAGGCAACTATGGCTACACCTTC. Translated: CAWSGGNYGYTF.

This clone was observed at least ten times. The chain is built from TRBV5-1 and TRBJ1-2; unclear D gene. There are 13 residues in the CDR3. V gave up 4 bases and J gave up 9 bases, with 16 bases separating them. Looked up from germline, CDR1 is SGHRS and CDR2 is YFSETQ. The CDR3 DNA is TGCGCCAGCAGCCCGTCCGGGGAGTTCAGCTACACCTTC. Translating it yields CASSPSGEFSYTF.

This chain links TRBV6-1 with TRBJ1-4; 7 bases map to TRBD1. The CDR3 is 15 amino acids. CDR1 and CDR2 from the germline V gene are MNHNS and SASEGT. V lost 5 bases and J lost 5; bases outside the gene matches: 8. CDR3 in amino acids: CASSPPGQTNEKLFF. In DNA, the CDR3 is TGTGCCAGCAGTCCCCCGGGACAGACGAATGAAAAACTGTTTTTT.

This clone was detected many times. The chain employs TRBV7-3 and TRBJ1-1; D is unclear. V was trimmed by 2 bases and J by 1 base, leaving 11 bases between them. Germline CDR1 is SGHTA and CDR2 is FQGTGA. The CDR3 is 15 amino acids. The CDR3 reads CASSLGPLPNTEAFF. In DNA, the CDR3 is TGTGCCAGCAGCTTAGGACCCTTACCGAACACTGAAGCTTTCTTT.

The J gene is TRBJ2-7, the V gene TRBV28; maybe TRBD1 (6 bases). The V and J ends lost 3 bases and 1 base respectively, with 10 bases between them. Germline CDR1 reads MDHEN; CDR2 reads SYDVKM. The CDR3 is made up of 14 amino acids. The CDR3 DNA sequence: TGTGCCAGCAGTTTTGGGGGCTTTTCCTACGAGCAGTACTTC. This gives the protein CASSFGGFSYEQYF.

Concerning this clone itself: This specimen includes other DNA sequences encoding the same CDR3. The rearrangement links TRBV27 to TRBJ2-7; 9 bases agree with TRBD2. This CDR3 is 15 amino acids long. The V gene's germline CDR1 is MNHEY and CDR2 SMNVEV (reference sequence). With 0 bases clipped from V and 1 base from J, the junction kept 1 base outside the gene matches. For the CDR3, the DNA is TGTGCCAGCAGTTTATCAAGCGGGAGGTCCTACGAGCAGTACTTC. Its protein product is CASSLSSGRSYEQYF.

The chain recombines TRBV5-1 with TRBJ1-2; 9 bases map to TRBD1. The CDR3 is made up of 13 amino acids. Looked up from germline, CDR1 is SGHRS and CDR2 is YFSETQ. Trimming cost V 0 bases and J 7 bases; bases outside gene matches: 1. CDR3 sequence: CASSLDRGPGYTF. In DNA, the CDR3 is TGCGCCAGCAGCTTGGACAGGGGGCCTGGCTACACCTTC. The full variable domain, in which reference TRBV5-1 and TRBJ1-2 provide the parts outside the CDR3, is KAGVTQTPRYLIKTRGQQVTLSCSPISGHRSVSWYQQTPGQGLQFLFEYFSETQRNKGNFPGRFSGRQFSNSRSEMNVSTLELGDSALYLCASSLDRGPGYTFGSGTRLTVV.

The V and J genes are TRBV28 and TRBJ2-1, with 9 bases that match TRBD1. The V and J ends lost 4 bases and 7 bases, in that order; junction bases with no gene match: 2. The germline CDR1 and CDR2 sequences are MDHEN and SYDVKM. This CDR3 comprises 13 residues. CDR3 sequence (DNA): TGTGCCAGCAGTTCCGGGACAGGGAATGAGCAGTTCTTC. It is translated as CASSSGTGNEQFF. Supplemented by reference TRBV28 and TRBJ2-1, the full variable domain reads DVKVTQSSRYLVKRTGEKVFLECVQDMDHENMFWYRQDPGLGLRLIYFSYDVKMKEKGDIPEGYSVSREKKERFSLILESASTNQTSMYLCASSSGTGNEQFFGPGTRLTVL.

Comment on this clone: Other DNA sequences in the sample encode the same CDR3. This chain uses TRBV28 with TRBJ2-7; D uncertain. V lost 4 bases and J 0 bases, leaving 10 bases between the germline ends. Germline CDR1 reads MDHEN; CDR2 reads SYDVKM. The length of the CDR3 is 14 residues. The CDR3 DNA sequence: TGTGCCAGCAGTTGGGGAAGGAACTCCTACGAGCAGTACTTC. It translates to CASSWGRNSYEQYF.

The chain combines TRBV4-1 with TRBJ1-4; D is undetermined. The CDR3 consists of 15 residues. Germline assignment: CDR1 MGHRA and CDR2 YSYEKL. V was trimmed by 2 bases and J by 1 base, leaving 8 bases between them. The CDR3 DNA reads TGCGCCAGCAGCCAAAATGTCGGAACTAATGAAAAACTGTTTTTT. It yields the protein CASSQNVGTNEKLFF.

The V and J genes are TRBV7-2 and TRBJ2-3, with D unclear. Trimming left V 5 bases short and J 5 bases short, with 8 bases between. Germline-derived CDR1 and CDR2 are SGHTA and FQGNSA. The CDR3 sequence is 12 residues long. CDR3 nucleotides: TGTGCCAGCAGCGCTCACCGAGATACGCAGTATTTT. It codes for CASSAHRDTQYF.

The gene calls are TRBV9 and TRBJ1-5, with 8 bases identical to TRBD1. V dropped 2 bases and J dropped 5; count of bases not matched to a gene: 15. Germline values: CDR1 SGDLS, CDR2 YYNGEE. The CDR3 is made up of 18 amino acids. CDR3 protein: CASSVLGQGRGHDQPQHF. The CDR3, as DNA: TGTGCCAGCAGCGTCTTAGGACAGGGAAGGGGACACGATCAGCCCCAGCATTTT.

The rearrangement links TRBV7-3 to TRBJ2-1, with 11 bases lining up with TRBD2. The CDR3 extends over 18 amino acids. From germline, CDR1 is SGHTA and CDR2 FQGTGA. Unmatched junction bases numbered 13, after V lost 5 bases and J lost 4 bases. CDR3 in DNA: TGTGCCAGCAGCCGTACTAGCGGGAGTTCGGGAAAATACAATGAGCAGTTCTTC. It codes for CASSRTSGSSGKYNEQFF.

The chain combines TRBV7-2 with TRBJ1-4; maybe TRBD1 (5 bases). Germline assignment: CDR1 SGHTA and CDR2 FQGNSA. The CDR3 loop spans 14 amino acids. Trimming took 2 bases from V and 4 from J, leaving 8 bases between them. The CDR3 region has the DNA TGTGCCAGCAGCTTATCGGGGGTTAATGAAAAACTGTTTTTT. This sequence encodes CASSLSGVNEKLFF.

At least ten counts were recorded for this clone. The DNA for the CDR3 is TGTGCCAGCAGCCTCGGTAGCGGACACACAGATACGCAGTATTTT. It encodes CASSLGSGHTDTQYF. The V call is TRBV7-9, the J call TRBJ2-3; a weak D match, TRBD2 (6 bases). The CDR3 sequence is 15 residues long. Germline CDR1 reads SEHNR; CDR2 reads FQNEAQ (reference sequence). Trimming removed 5 bases at V and 2 bases at J, with 14 bases between.

The V call is TRBV20-1, the J call TRBJ2-1, with D unresolved. Trimming removed 6 bases at V and 5 bases at J, with 5 bases between. The V gene's germline CDR1 is DFQATT and CDR2 SNEGSKA (reference sequence). CDR3 length: 10 residues. The CDR3 nucleotides read TGCAGTGCGGAAAACAATGAGCAGTTCTTC. Residues: CSAENNEQFF.

This clone appeared once. The J gene is TRBJ2-5, the V gene TRBV28, with D possibly being TRBD1 (5 bases). Trimming removed 5 bases from V and 4 bases from J, with 14 bases in between. Germline CDR1 is MDHEN and CDR2 is SYDVKM. This CDR3 spans 14 amino acids. The CDR3 DNA follows: TGTGCCAGCAGTCCCCTGGGTCAGGGAGAGACCCAGTACTTC. It yields the protein CASSPLGQGETQYF. Based on the CDR3 plus reference TRBV28 and TRBJ2-5, the full variable domain is DVKVTQSSRYLVKRTGEKVFLECVQDMDHENMFWYRQDPGLGLRLIYFSYDVKMKEKGDIPEGYSVSREKKERFSLILESASTNQTSMYLCASSPLGQGETQYFGPGTRLLVL.

The gene calls are TRBV10-2 and TRBJ2-7; tentatively, D is TRBD2 (6 bases). Germline V gene sequence: CDR1 WSHSY, CDR2 SAAADI. Trimming stripped 4 bases from V and 3 bases from J, with 19 bases between. This CDR3 region has 16 residues. The CDR3 DNA sequence: TGCGCCAGCAGTGGGGGCAGGGAACTAGCTAACTACGAGCAGTACTTC. Translating gives CASSGGRELANYEQYF.

The chain carries TRBV5-6 and TRBJ2-1; 7 bases are a match to TRBD2. Unmatched junction bases numbered 4, after V lost 0 bases and J lost 4 bases. CDR1 and CDR2 (germline): SGHDT, YYEEEE. The CDR3 is 15 residues long. The chain's CDR3 is CASSLVERGYNEQFF. Here the CDR3 DNA reads TGTGCCAGCAGCTTGGTCGAGCGGGGTTACAATGAGCAGTTCTTC. The complete variable domain, with remaining parts taken from reference TRBV5-6 and TRBJ2-1, reads DAGVTQSPTHLIKTRGQQVTLRCSPKSGHDTVSWYQQALGQGPQFIFQYYEEEERQRGNFPDRFSGHQFPNYSSELNVNALLLGDSALYLCASSLVERGYNEQFFGPGTRLTVL.

Concerning this clone: One base separates it from a far larger clone, so it is likely a read error. The rearrangement links TRBV27 to TRBJ1-2, with a possible D match to TRBD1 (6 bases). Germline CDR1 is MNHEY and CDR2 is SMNVEV (reference sequence). The CDR3 totals 16 residues. CDR3: CAGSPPGTGALSGYTF. Here the CDR3 DNA reads TGTGCCGGCAGCCCTCCCGGCACGGGGGCGCTTAGTGGCTACACCTTC.

Points on this clone: The sample holds other DNA sequences that translate to the same CDR3. This rearrangement joins TRBV28 to TRBJ1-2; D is possibly TRBD1 (5 bases). Deletions cut 3 bases from V and 4 bases from J, with 9 bases between. This CDR3 spans 13 amino acids. Germline CDR1 and CDR2: MDHEN and SYDVKM. The DNA for the CDR3 is TGTGCCAGCAGTTTGGGAGGGACCTATGGCTACACCTTC. Translated: CASSLGGTYGYTF.

The rearrangement joins TRBV28 to TRBJ2-1; D remains ambiguous. The CDR3 runs 11 residues. Trimming removed 4 bases at V and 8 bases at J, with 6 bases between. Germline values: CDR1 MDHEN, CDR2 SYDVKM. CDR3 sequence reads: CASSSVHEQFF. CDR3 nucleotide sequence: TGTGCCAGCAGTTCGGTCCATGAGCAGTTCTTC.